This T cell receptor (beta chain) was recovered during a study of blood T cells in healthy people across ages (dated by TCRdb to about 2015). Concerning the study at large: In model experiments, template switching captured about one uniquely barcoded TCR beta cDNA molecule for every two T cells. The study measured age-related changes in TCR beta repertoire diversity using deep sequencing normalized with unique cDNA molecular identifiers. Donors were grouped into four age groups: young (average approximately 15 years), middle-aged (about 40), aged (roughly 62) and long-lived (just over 80). Using the same blood draw, the study looked at two additional independent replicas of 1 million unique cDNA reads for two donors, one aged 18 to 29 and the other aged 80 or older. To avoid experimental bias, donors of different ages were spread randomly across the sequencing lanes. Beyond this particular receptor, the publication reports: The percentage of naive T cells measured by flow cytometry correlated strongly with observed TCR beta diversity. Total diversity estimates from one million sequenced T cells were considered lower bounds and underestimates. Observed TCR beta diversity per million T cells fell roughly linearly with age, and a significant reduction was already apparent by age approximately 41. Bulk unsorted PBMC profiling prevented conclusive comparison of naive and antigen-experienced compartments. The CMV infection status of donors was not known, potentially confounding age-related changes in expanded clonotypes. Compared with the aged group, the long-lived group had more naive CD4+ T cells, fewer expanded clones and increased TCR diversity, a pattern suggesting age selection.

Donors were 30 to 45 systemically healthy Caucasian individuals from Russia aged roughly 6 to 100 years. About 10 milliliters of peripheral blood were collected from each donor into EDTA-treated Vacutainer tubes. PBMCs were isolated by Ficoll-Paque density-gradient centrifugation, with at least 6.5 million obtained per sample. Trizol reagent was used to extract total RNA from PBMCs, with at least 5 micrograms per sample. The percentages of naive CD45RAhigh/CD27high T cells were determined by flow cytometry on a PBMC aliquot from every donor. This clonotype was observed a handful of times. The target of this receptor is not known. Base qualities are not provided; no much larger clone lies one nucleotide away. The method behind the library was 5' RACE. The instrument was an Illumina HiSeq 2500. A second PCR of about 7 to 12 cycles was performed with a sample-barcoded 5' primer and a J-beta primer mix. Each TCR beta cDNA molecule received a unique molecular identifier from a template-switch 5' adaptor carrying 12 random nucleotides. At least 3 million CDR3-containing paired-end reads were obtained from each sample. The Mint cDNA synthesis kit, primed by a TRBC-specific oligonucleotide, was used to synthesize first-strand cDNA from all RNA. All cDNA was treated with uracil-DNA glycosylase and then went through a first 18-cycle PCR with the universal primers M1SS and BC2_uni_R. Per the authors' processing: For normalization, 1 million high-quality reads were randomly selected from each sample, with every read carrying a distinct molecular identifier. Reads sharing molecular identifiers were discarded rather than binned into consensus sequences. MiTCR, with a Q25 quality threshold and the strictest error-elimination algorithm, was used for CDR3 identification, clonotype clustering and error correction. A nonparametric unseen species model with Euler transformation was used to estimate a lower bound on total TCR beta diversity. The raw public reads went through TCRdb reprocessing: fastp at Q25, MiXCR clone calling, in-frame beta chains kept. Rows matching on CDR3 protein sequence are summarized as one entry with the most common DNA and genes. TCRdb's processing, not the authors' own work, is the source of the V and J calls. Across this sample there are about 620,000 distinct CDR3 sequences, with about 50% seen only once. In total, the top ten clones hold approximately 13% of the sample.

At the junction V is shortened by 1 base and J by 8 bases, with 11 bases in between. CDR1 and CDR2 are read off the germline V gene (reference sequence) as LGHDT and YNNKEL. The CDR3, cysteine through phenylalanine, is 13 amino acids long. The entry retains the CDR3 DNA only, 39 bases that are in frame from base 1. The sample taken for sequencing was blood. This clonotype originated in a woman over 75 in good health. This sequence uses TRBV3-1 and TRBJ1-2, with a tentative D gene TRBD1 over 5 matching bases. The bases are TGTGCCAGCAGCCAAGCGTTGGGGGGGGGCTACACCTTC. It translates as CASSQALGGGYTF.